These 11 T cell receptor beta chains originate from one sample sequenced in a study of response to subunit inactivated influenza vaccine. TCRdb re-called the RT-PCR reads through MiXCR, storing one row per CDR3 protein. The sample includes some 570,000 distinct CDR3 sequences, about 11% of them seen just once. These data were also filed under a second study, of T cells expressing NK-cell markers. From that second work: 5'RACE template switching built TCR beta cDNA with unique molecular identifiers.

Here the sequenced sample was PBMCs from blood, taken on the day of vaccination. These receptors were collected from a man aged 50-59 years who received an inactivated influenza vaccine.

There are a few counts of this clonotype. Here the CDR3 DNA reads TGTGCCAGCACCATCTCAGCGGGAGTATCTTCCTACAATGAGCAGTTCTTC. This sequence encodes CASTISAGVSSYNEQFF. V gene TRBV27 combines with J gene TRBJ2-1; 8 bases map to TRBD2. Germline V lookup: CDR1 MNHEY, CDR2 SMNVEV (reference sequence). The CDR3 runs to 17 residues. The junction had 12 bases not matched to a gene; V was cut back by 7 bases and J by 1 base.

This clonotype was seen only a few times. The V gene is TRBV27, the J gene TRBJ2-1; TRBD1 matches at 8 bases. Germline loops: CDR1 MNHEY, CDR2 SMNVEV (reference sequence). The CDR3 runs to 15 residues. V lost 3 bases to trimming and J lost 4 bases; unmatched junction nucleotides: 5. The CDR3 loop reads CASSFDRGYYNEQFF. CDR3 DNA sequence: TGTGCCAGCAGTTTCGACAGGGGCTATTACAATGAGCAGTTCTTC.

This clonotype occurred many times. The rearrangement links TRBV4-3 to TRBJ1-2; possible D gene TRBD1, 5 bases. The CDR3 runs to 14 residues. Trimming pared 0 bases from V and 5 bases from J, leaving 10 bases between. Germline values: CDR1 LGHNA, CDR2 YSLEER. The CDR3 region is CASSQDRVRYGYTF. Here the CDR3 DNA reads TGCGCCAGCAGCCAAGACAGGGTCCGGTATGGCTACACCTTC.

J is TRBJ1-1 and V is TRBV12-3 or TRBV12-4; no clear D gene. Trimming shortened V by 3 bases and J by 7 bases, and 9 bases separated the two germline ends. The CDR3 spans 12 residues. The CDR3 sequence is CASSFGHVEAFF. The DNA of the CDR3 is TGTGCCAGCAGTTTTGGGCACGTTGAAGCTTTCTTT.

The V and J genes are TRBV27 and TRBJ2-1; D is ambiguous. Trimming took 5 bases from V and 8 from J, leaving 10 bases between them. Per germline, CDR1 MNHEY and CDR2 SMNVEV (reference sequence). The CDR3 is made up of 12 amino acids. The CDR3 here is CASSPREDEQFF. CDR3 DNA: TGTGCCAGCAGTCCACGTGAGGATGAGCAGTTCTTC.

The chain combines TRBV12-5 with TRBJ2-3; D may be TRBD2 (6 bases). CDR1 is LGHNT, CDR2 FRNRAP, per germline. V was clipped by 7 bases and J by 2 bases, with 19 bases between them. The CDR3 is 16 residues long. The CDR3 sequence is CASALIVREFTDTQYF. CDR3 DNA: TGTGCTAGTGCCTTGATCGTCCGGGAGTTCACAGATACGCAGTATTTT.

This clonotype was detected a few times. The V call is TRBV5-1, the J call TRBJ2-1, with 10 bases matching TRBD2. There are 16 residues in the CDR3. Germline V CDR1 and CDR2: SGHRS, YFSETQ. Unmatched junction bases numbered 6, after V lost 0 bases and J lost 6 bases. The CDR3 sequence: CASSLVPAGGPNEQFF. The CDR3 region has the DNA TGCGCCAGCAGCTTGGTTCCAGCGGGAGGGCCCAATGAGCAGTTCTTC. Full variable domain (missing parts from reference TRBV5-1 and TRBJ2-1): KAGVTQTPRYLIKTRGQQVTLSCSPISGHRSVSWYQQTPGQGLQFLFEYFSETQRNKGNFPGRFSGRQFSNSRSEMNVSTLELGDSALYLCASSLVPAGGPNEQFFGPGTRLTVL.

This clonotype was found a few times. CDR3 loop: CASSYIRLADGNEQFF. The CDR3, as DNA: TGTGCCAGCAGTTACATCAGACTAGCGGACGGCAATGAGCAGTTCTTC. The chain recombines TRBV6-2 or TRBV6-3 with TRBJ2-1, with 9 positions matching TRBD2. Germline CDR1 and CDR2: MNHEY and SVGEGT. V shed 2 bases and J 6 bases; nucleotides not matched to a gene: 8. The CDR3 contains 16 residues.

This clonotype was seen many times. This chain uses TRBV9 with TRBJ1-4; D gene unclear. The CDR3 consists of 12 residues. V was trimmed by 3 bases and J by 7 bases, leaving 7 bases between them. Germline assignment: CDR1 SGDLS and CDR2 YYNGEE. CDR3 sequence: CASSGSSEKLFF. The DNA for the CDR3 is TGTGCCAGCAGCGGGAGTAGTGAAAAACTGTTTTTT. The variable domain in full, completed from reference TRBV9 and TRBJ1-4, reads DSGVTQTPKHLITATGQRVTLRCSPRSGDLSVYWYQQSLDQGLQFLIQYYNGEERAKGNILERFSAQQFPDLHSELNLSSLELGDSALYFCASSGSSEKLFFGSGTQLSVL.

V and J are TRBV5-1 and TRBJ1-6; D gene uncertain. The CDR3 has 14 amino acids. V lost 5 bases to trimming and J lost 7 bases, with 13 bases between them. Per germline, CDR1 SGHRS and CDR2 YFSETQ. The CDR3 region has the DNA TGCGCCAGCAGACCGGGCCCGGGGAATTCACCCCTCCACTTT. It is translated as CASRPGPGNSPLHF.

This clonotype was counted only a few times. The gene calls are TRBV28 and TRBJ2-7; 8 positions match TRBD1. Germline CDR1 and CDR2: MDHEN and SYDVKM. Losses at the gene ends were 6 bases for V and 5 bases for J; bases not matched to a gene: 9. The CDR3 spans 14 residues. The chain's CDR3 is CASSPGGRGHEQYF. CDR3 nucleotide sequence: TGTGCCAGCAGCCCAGGCGGCAGGGGGCACGAGCAGTACTTC.